This T cell receptor (beta chain) is drawn from a study of blood T cell repertoires in COVID-19. At the level of the study: Samples came from the United States, Italy and Spain, spanning acute and convalescent COVID-19. T cells, B-cell-depleted T cells, or PBMCs provided the cDNA or gDNA that served as material.

Original analysis: Counts of nucleated cells, estimated from reference gene primer amplification, were obtained. Method: immunoSEQ multiplex PCR; TCRdb's copy keeps in-frame clones and lacks some. V and J calls and clone size are those listed in that table; D and trimming were worked out from the DNA. The sample carries over 30,000 clones, roughly 78% recorded once. The germline V gene has CDR1 SGHTA and CDR2 FQGNSA. J gave up 1 base and V 6 bases, and 10 bases lay outside the gene matches. The CDR3 loop spans 16 amino acids. The sequencing input was peripheral blood. This chain uses TRBV7-2 with TRBJ1-1; 8 bases map to TRBD1. This TCR was recovered from an older man with active or convalescent COVID-19. This CDR3 is CASRLTGEVANTEAFF. The CDR3 DNA sequence: TGTGCCAGCAGACTGACAGGGGAGGTAGCGAACACTGAAGCTTTCTTT.